The source of this T cell receptor (beta chain) is a study of T cell responses to AZD1222 COVID-19 vaccine. Produced via immunoSEQ multiplex PCR; TCRdb's table is partial and in-frame only. The sample shows approximately 90,000 clones, around 93% of them seen only once. Of note for this clone: Its specificity is unknown.

This CDR3 has 13 amino acids. Germline assignment: CDR1 GTSNPN and CDR2 SVGIG (reference sequence). V lost 5 bases, J lost 2 bases, and 13 bases lay in between. Points from the study as a whole: Among the donors, most were white British and more were female, and clonal diversity was possibly underestimated. The study found Spike-specific TCR breadth and depth rose after two AZD1222 doses. Without day 14 samples, only post-peak T cell repertoires were studied.

Here the sequenced sample was peripheral blood, taken on day 0 of AZD1222 vaccination. The receptor was isolated from an adult in good health. The chain recombines TRBV30 with TRBJ2-7, with a weak D call TRBD2 (6 bases). CDR3 nucleotide sequence: TGTGCCTGGGGGGCTCGGGGGACCTACGAGCAGTACTTC. It yields the protein CAWGARGTYEQYF.